By frequency, the clone carrying this TCR beta chain registers medium-sized (0.01 to 0.1%). Its antigen is currently unknown. Each sample's input was around 250 ng genomic DNA, approximately 37,500 genome equivalents. This specimen belongs to a study of T cell clusters in autoimmune cytopenias. General observations from the study: The T cell clusters came from computational analysis alone and lack functional validation. TRB repertoire shifts in secondary cytopenia and chronic lymphocytic leukemia mostly reflected lymphoma, not autoimmunity. Primary autoimmune cytopenia patients seemingly lacked the physiological T cell clusters found in healthy donors. No cluster-lack signature appeared between secondary cytopenia and chronic lymphocytic leukemia patients, apparently due to lymphoma masking.

One tube held mixed TRB-A and TRB-B primer pools for touch-down PCR. From its re-call of the multiplex PCR reads, TCRdb lists each CDR3 protein once, without DNA. In total, the table holds 6,500 to 10,000 distinct CDR3 sequences. Germline values: CDR1 SGHVS, CDR2 FNYEAQ. The CDR3 has 16 amino acids. The chain recombines TRBV7-6 with TRBJ1-5; the D call from TCRdb, TRBD1, cannot be confirmed without DNA. Sample: peripheral blood. This receptor was taken from a human donor with an autoimmune cytopenia or autoimmune hepatitis (not recorded which). CDR3 loop: CASSLMSQGSNQPQHF. The variable domain in full, with the rest retrieved from reference TRBV7-6 and TRBJ1-5, is GAGVSQSPRYKVTKRGQDVALRCDPISGHVSLYWYRQALGQGPEFLTYFNYEAQQDKSGLPNDRFSAERPEGSISTLTIQRTEQRDSAMYRCASSLMSQGSNQPQHFGDGTRLSIL.